Listed here are 32 T cell receptor beta chains from one sample, sequenced in a study of CD8 T cells in Susac syndrome. Random hexamers were used to reverse transcribe 0.5 to 1 ug of RNA. TCRdb analysed the immunoSEQ multiplex PCR reads with MiXCR anew, one entry per CDR3 protein. The table shows around 150,000 distinct CDR3 sequences, with 90% to 97% occurring only once. Sequencing was performed on CD4+ T cells from PBMCs. The receptor set was obtained from a human donor with Susac syndrome.

The gene calls are TRBV11-1 and TRBJ2-1; D assignment may be TRBD1 or TRBD2 (6 bases each). The CDR3 has 16 residues. Between the trimmed V and J ends, which lost 5 bases and 6 bases, there was a span of 20 bases. The germline V gene has CDR1 SGHAT and CDR2 FQDESV (reference sequence). CDR3 sequence: CASSDLGWGAVNEQFF. The CDR3, as DNA: TGTGCCAGCAGCGACCTTGGGTGGGGGGCCGTCAATGAGCAGTTCTTC.

This clonotype appeared once. The chain has TRBV9 and TRBJ2-1, with 14 bases identical to TRBD2. Germline V gene sequence: CDR1 SGDLS, CDR2 YYNGEE. The V and J ends lost 2 bases and 7 bases, in that order; junction bases with no gene match: 11. CDR3 size: 18 residues. This chain's CDR3 is CASSVRFVGTSGSNEQFF. CDR3 nucleotides: TGTGCCAGCAGCGTGCGGTTTGTAGGGACTAGCGGGAGTAATGAGCAGTTCTTC.

V is TRBV15 and J is TRBJ1-2, with D perhaps matching TRBD1 (5 bases). The V gene lost 0 bases and the J gene lost 4 bases, with 9 bases spanning the gap. This CDR3 comprises 14 residues. Per the germline V gene, CDR1 is LNHNV and CDR2 is YYDKDF (reference sequence). CDR3 nucleotides: TGTGCCACCAGCAGAGATAAAGGGGTCTATGGCTACACCTTC. Amino acid sequence: CATSRDKGVYGYTF.

This chain joins TRBV29-1 and TRBJ2-5; D unclear. CDR3 size: 12 residues. Trimming cost V 4 bases and J 4 bases, with 10 bases left between them. Germline CDR1 and CDR2: SQVTM and ANQGSEA. CDR3 in amino acids: CSVAPLGETQYF. CDR3 in DNA: TGCAGCGTTGCTCCTCTGGGAGAGACCCAGTACTTC.

The chain combines TRBV29-1 with TRBJ2-5, with D perhaps matching TRBD2 (5 bases). With 8 bases removed from V and 4 bases from J, the gap between germline ends came to 14 bases. The CDR3 is 12 amino acids. Germline V gene lookup returns CDR1 SQVTM and CDR2 ANQGSEA. CDR3 protein: CSSQKSGETQYF. The CDR3 nucleotides read TGCAGCTCCCAGAAAAGCGGAGAGACCCAGTACTTC.

The chain joins TRBV28 to TRBJ2-7; tentative D call: TRBD2 (6 bases). The CDR3 is 15 residues long. Trimming stripped 5 bases from V and 2 bases from J, with 16 bases between. Per germline, CDR1 MDHEN and CDR2 SYDVKM. CDR3 sequence: CASSVAGTGAYEQYF. The CDR3 DNA reads TGTGCCAGCAGTGTTGCCGGGACGGGGGCCTACGAGCAGTACTTC.

V usage is TRBV20-1 and J usage is TRBJ2-3, with TRBD2 identical over 16 bases. Germline trimming cut 5 bases from V and 6 bases from J; bases unmatched to any gene: 8. The germline V gene encodes CDR1 DFQATT and CDR2 SNEGSKA (reference sequence). This CDR3 has 16 residues. The chain's CDR3 is CSAYGTSGREGDTQYF. Written as DNA, the CDR3 is TGCAGTGCTTACGGGACTAGCGGGAGGGAAGGTGATACGCAGTATTTT.

The chain couples TRBV6-1 to TRBJ2-7; D not certain. CDR3 size: 10 residues. Looked up from germline, CDR1 is MNHNS and CDR2 is SASEGT. The CDR3 sequence is CVCRSYEQYF. The CDR3 DNA is TGTGTCTGCAGGTCCTACGAGCAGTACTTC.

V usage is TRBV11-2 and J usage is TRBJ2-7; D uncertain. Per germline, CDR1 SGHAT and CDR2 FQNNGV. The CDR3 runs 15 residues. V lost 3 bases and J 2 bases, leaving 14 bases between the germline ends. CDR3 protein: CASSFEGSPTYEQYF. CDR3 coding DNA: TGTGCCAGCAGCTTTGAAGGGTCCCCTACCTACGAGCAGTACTTC.

This chain links TRBV3-1 with TRBJ2-5, with 8 bases lining up with TRBD1. CDR1 LGHDT and CDR2 YNNKEL come from the germline V gene (reference sequence). This CDR3 spans 13 amino acids. With V trimmed by 6 bases and J by 5 bases, 5 bases remained unmatched. DNA for the CDR3: TGTGCCAGCAGACTGAGACAGGGGGAGACCCAGTACTTC. Residues: CASRLRQGETQYF.

This clonotype was seen only once. The chain combines TRBV24-1 with TRBJ2-5; 7 nucleotides agree with TRBD1. The V and J ends lost 7 bases and 5 bases, in that order; junction bases with no gene match: 6. Germline V CDR1 and CDR2: KGHDR, SFDVKD. The CDR3 runs 13 residues. The CDR3 DNA reads TGTGCCACCAGAAGGACAGGCGGGGAGACCCAGTACTTC. Amino acid sequence: CATRRTGGETQYF.

The chain is built from TRBV20-1 and TRBJ1-4, with 9 bases fitting TRBD1. CDR1 and CDR2 (germline): DFQATT, SNEGSKA (reference sequence). This CDR3 contains 16 residues. The trim removed 3 bases at V and 0 bases at J, leaving 5 bases unmatched. The CDR3 nucleotides read TGCAGTGCTAGTCTCACAGGGGGCGCAACTAATGAAAAACTGTTTTTT. This encodes CSASLTGGATNEKLFF.

V gene TRBV4-2 combines with J gene TRBJ2-5, with a weak D call TRBD1 (6 bases). V gave up 2 bases and J gave up 4 bases, with 11 bases separating them. The CDR3 covers 14 residues. CDR1 is LGHNA and CDR2 is YNFKEQ in the germline V gene. In DNA, the CDR3 is TGTGCCAGCAGCCAACCAGGGGAAGGAGAGACCCAGTACTTC. It is translated as CASSQPGEGETQYF.

As to this clonotype: The germline gene is not matched at one end of the junction; a read error may be the cause. The V gene is TRBV27, the J gene TRBJ1-6; tentatively, D is TRBD1 (6 bases). From germline, CDR1 is MNHEY and CDR2 SMNVEV (reference sequence). CDR3 length: 15 amino acids. CDR3 sequence: CASSLSGDYNSPLHF. The CDR3 DNA is TGTGCCAGCAGTCTATCAGGGGATTATAATTCACCCCTCCACTTT.

This sequence joins TRBV20-1 and TRBJ2-5; 9 nucleotides align to TRBD1. Germline CDR1 DFQATT, CDR2 SNEGSKA (reference sequence). The CDR3 is made up of 16 amino acids. With V trimmed by 3 bases and J by 4 bases, 12 bases remained unmatched. CDR3 coding DNA: TGCAGTGCTAGCGACATGGGACAGGGCTTCGGAGAGACCCAGTACTTC. This translates into CSASDMGQGFGETQYF.

The count of this clonotype is one. The chain carries TRBV7-9 and TRBJ2-7, with D possibly being TRBD1 or TRBD2 (5 bases each). V lost 1 base, J lost 4 bases, and 14 bases lay in between. Germline CDR1 is SEHNR and CDR2 is FQNEAQ (reference sequence). The CDR3 is 15 residues long. The CDR3 here is CASSLGGTLGYEQYF. The CDR3 bases are TGTGCCAGCAGCTTAGGAGGGACCTTGGGGTACGAGCAGTACTTC.

This chain connects TRBV12-3 or TRBV12-4 to TRBJ1-1, with unresolved D. The CDR3 sequence is 13 residues long. V was clipped by 7 bases and J by 3 bases, with 12 bases between them. The CDR3 region is CASTPELHTEAFF. The CDR3 nucleotides are TGTGCCAGCACCCCCGAGTTGCACACTGAAGCTTTCTTT.

The chain couples TRBV6-2 or TRBV6-3 to TRBJ2-7; TRBD1 agrees at 10 bases. The CDR3 spans 14 residues. Germline values: CDR1 MNHEY, CDR2 SVGEGT. The J segment lost 4 bases and the V segment lost 6 bases, leaving 6 bases of the junction unmatched. CDR3 DNA: TGTGCCAGCAGATCTCGGGACAGGGGTTACGAGCAGTACTTC. Translated: CASRSRDRGYEQYF.

The chain combines TRBV18 with TRBJ1-1; 8 bases align to TRBD1. CDR1 and CDR2 (germline): KGHSH, LQKENI. The V gene end was trimmed by 6 bases and the J gene end by 8 bases; junction bases not matched to a gene: 11. This CDR3 has 14 amino acids. The DNA for the CDR3 is TGTGCCAGCTCCCTCAGACAGGGGCTGGACGAAGCTTTCTTT. This sequence encodes CASSLRQGLDEAFF.

The chain uses TRBV27 and TRBJ2-7; a weak D match, TRBD2 (6 bases). The V end lost 6 bases, the J end lost 0 bases, and 18 bases lay between the germline ends. The CDR3 has 16 amino acids. The V gene's germline CDR1 is MNHEY and CDR2 SMNVEV (reference sequence). CDR3 protein: CASRPGGTLSSYEQYF. The CDR3 DNA reads TGTGCCAGCAGACCCGGAGGGACCTTAAGCTCCTACGAGCAGTACTTC.

CDR3 sequence: CSATRKGWTYNEQFF. Here the CDR3 DNA reads TGCAGTGCCACTCGTAAGGGGTGGACCTACAATGAGCAGTTCTTC. The V gene is TRBV20-1, the J gene TRBJ2-1, with a weak D call TRBD1 (5 bases). Trimming removed 6 bases at V and 2 bases at J, with 17 bases between. The germline CDR1 and CDR2 sequences are DFQATT and SNEGSKA (reference sequence). The CDR3 totals 15 residues.

This chain uses TRBV20-1 with TRBJ2-3; no clear D gene. This CDR3 is 14 amino acids long. V gave up 6 bases and J gave up 2 bases, with 15 bases separating them. Germline-derived CDR1 and CDR2 are DFQATT and SNEGSKA (reference sequence). The CDR3 DNA reads TGCAGTGCGGACGCCCAGTACTACACAGATACGCAGTATTTT. It specifies CSADAQYYTDTQYF.

This chain links TRBV6-5 with TRBJ1-1; D unclear. Looked up from germline, CDR1 is MNHEY and CDR2 is SVGAGI. This CDR3 has 14 amino acids. V was cut by 2 bases and J by 0 bases, with 7 bases left in between. In nucleotides, the CDR3 is TGTGCCAGCAGTTACGAAGCGGTGAACACTGAAGCTTTCTTT. Its protein product is CASSYEAVNTEAFF.

This chain uses TRBV7-9 with TRBJ2-1, with no clear D. Germline V gene sequence: CDR1 SEHNR, CDR2 FQNEAQ (reference sequence). The CDR3 sequence is 16 residues long. V lost 5 bases to trimming and J lost 10 bases, with 24 bases between them. This chain's CDR3 is CASSPSGRGPETEQFF. The CDR3 DNA is TGTGCCAGCAGCCCCTCCGGGCGCGGACCTGAGACGGAGCAGTTCTTC.

CDR3 DNA: TGTGCCAGCAGTGAAGAACTCACAGATACGCAGTATTTT. Translating gives CASSEELTDTQYF. This chain connects TRBV2 to TRBJ2-3; unclear D gene. The V and J ends lost 1 base and 2 bases respectively, with 4 bases between them. CDR3 size: 13 residues. Germline V CDR1 and CDR2: SNHLY, FYNNEI.

The rearrangement joins TRBV20-1 to TRBJ1-2, with D unclear. The germline gives CDR1 DFQATT, CDR2 SNEGSKA (reference sequence). V lost 0 bases and J lost 4, with 12 bases in between. CDR3 length equals 14 residues. CDR3: CSARDLAGLYGYTF. CDR3 bases: TGCAGTGCTAGAGATTTAGCGGGCCTCTATGGCTACACCTTC.

This clonotype occurred a few times. The V gene is TRBV7-2, the J gene TRBJ2-2; D might be TRBD1 (5 bases). Germline V lookup: CDR1 SGHTA, CDR2 FQGNSA. V was trimmed by 3 bases and J by 0 bases, leaving 5 bases between them. The CDR3 consists of 14 residues. This CDR3 reads CASSFRANTGELFF. The DNA for the CDR3 is TGTGCCAGCAGCTTCAGGGCGAACACCGGGGAGCTGTTTTTT.

This clonotype was seen once. The rearrangement joins TRBV7-9 to TRBJ1-2, with 7 nucleotides matching TRBD1. The V gene end was trimmed by 1 base and the J gene end by 5 bases; junction bases not matched to a gene: 10. There are 16 residues in the CDR3. Germline V gene data show CDR1 as SEHNR and CDR2 as FQNEAQ (reference sequence). The CDR3, as DNA: TGTGCCAGCAGCTTAGATCGGAGGGACAGCGCTTATGGCTACACCTTC. As protein: CASSLDRRDSAYGYTF.

This CDR3 is CATSDWRTGELFF. The CDR3 bases are TGTGCCACCAGTGATTGGAGGACCGGGGAGCTGTTTTTT. The chain recombines TRBV24-1 with TRBJ2-2, with D possibly matching TRBD2 (5 bases). V lost 2 bases, J lost 5 bases, and 5 bases lay in between. This CDR3 contains 13 residues. In germline, CDR1 is KGHDR, CDR2 SFDVKD.

This chain links TRBV15 with TRBJ2-5; D call uncertain. Germline values: CDR1 LNHNV, CDR2 YYDKDF (reference sequence). The ends were cut back, 5 bases at V and 5 bases at J, with 12 bases in the middle. The CDR3 is made up of 13 amino acids. CDR3: CATSGINGETQYF. CDR3 bases: TGTGCCACCAGCGGTATCAACGGGGAGACCCAGTACTTC.

With regard to this clonotype: An end of the junction differs from the germline gene, which may be a read error. The chain employs TRBV25-1 and TRBJ1-1; D is unclear. Germline assignment: CDR1 MGHDK and CDR2 SYGVNS. CDR3 length: 13 amino acids. DNA for the CDR3: TGTGCCAGCAGTGAAATAACGAACACTGAAGCTTCCTTT. Its translation: CASSEITNTEASF.

The rearrangement joins TRBV20-1 to TRBJ2-1; 10 nucleotides line up with TRBD2. V shed 8 bases and J 5 bases; nucleotides not matched to a gene: 12. Germline V gene lookup returns CDR1 DFQATT and CDR2 SNEGSKA (reference sequence). The CDR3 extends over 15 amino acids. The CDR3, as DNA: TGCAGTCCCAAGTTCAGCGGGGGGGCCCACAATGAGCAGTTCTTC. It codes for CSPKFSGGAHNEQFF.